The rows below give T cell receptor beta chains drawn from one sample of a study of T cell repertoires in cytomegalovirus infection. TCRdb re-derived calls from the reads in MiXCR, one entry per CDR3 protein. The sample carries around 250,000 distinct CDR3 sequences, about 15% recorded once. Sequences were obtained from CD8+ T cells from PBMCs. These receptors came from a human donor in good health (CMV status not recorded). Some clones in this sample may be carry-over from other donors' samples. The CDR3 runs from the conserved cysteine through the conserved F or W. D genes are given only for firm matches. Some rows have no size entry. The others give once, few or many, or a class for an expanded clone.

clone_size j_call v_call d_call cdr3_aa cdr3_nt
NA TRBJ2-3 TRBV29-1 NA CSVGVSNTDTQYF TGCAGCGTTGGCGTCAGTAACACAGATACGCAGTATTTT
many TRBJ2-7 TRBV20-1 TRBD1 CSARAGTGATYEQYF TGCAGTGCCCGGGCAGGGACAGGGGCCACCTACGAGCAGTACTTC
few TRBJ1-3 TRBV11-2 NA CASSLTSGNTIYF TGTGCCAGCAGCTTAACCTCTGGAAACACCATATATTTT
NA TRBJ2-3 TRBV5-4 TRBD1 CASSLGDRGLSTDTQYF TGTGCCAGCAGCTTGGGAGACAGGGGGTTAAGCACAGATACGCAGTATTTT
few TRBJ1-5 TRBV4-3 NA CASSQDLLGPPDQPQHF TGCGCCAGCAGCCAAGATCTGTTGGGACCACCCGATCAGCCCCAGCATTTT
many TRBJ1-6 TRBV7-6 TRBD1 CASSMTGQNSPLHF TGTGCCAGCAGCATGACAGGGCAGAATTCACCCCTCCACTTT
NA TRBJ1-5 TRBV28 NA CASWGHSEDQPQHF TGTGCCAGCTGGGGACACTCCGAGGACCAGCCCCAGCATTTT
NA TRBJ2-1 TRBV13 TRBD1 CASSSPGQEYNEQFF TGTGCCAGCAGCTCACCGGGACAGGAGTACAATGAGCAGTTCTTC
many TRBJ1-1 TRBV6-8 TRBD1 CASSPDRELLYGAFF TGTGCCAGCAGCCCAGACAGGGAGTTACTATATGGAGCTTTCTTT
few TRBJ2-7 TRBV19 NA CASSMFAGYEQYF TGTGCCAGTAGTATGTTTGCAGGTTACGAGCAGTACTTC
few TRBJ1-1 TRBV5-1 NA CASSLVAQGLWDTEAFF TGCGCCAGCAGCTTGGTAGCCCAGGGGTTATGGGACACTGAAGCTTTCTTT
NA TRBJ2-3 TRBV7-2 NA CASSLWEQGGADTQYF TGTGCCAGCAGCTTATGGGAACAGGGTGGCGCAGATACGCAGTATTTT
few TRBJ2-1 TRBV6-2/TRBV6-3 NA CASSYGRAYSDNEQFF TGTGCCAGCAGTTACGGTAGAGCGTATTCGGACAATGAGCAGTTCTTC
NA TRBJ2-1 TRBV12-3/TRBV12-4 TRBD2 CASSLALAGAYNEQFF TGTGCCAGCAGTTTAGCGCTTGCGGGGGCCTACAATGAGCAGTTCTTC
many TRBJ1-2 TRBV7-9 NA CASSSSLQGHGYTF TGTGCCAGCAGCTCCTCCTTGCAGGGGCATGGCTACACCTTC
few TRBJ2-6 TRBV6-5 NA CASSFSGVTSGANVLTF TGTGCCAGCAGTTTTTCCGGGGTTACCTCTGGGGCCAACGTCCTGACTTTC
few TRBJ1-3 TRBV7-9 NA CASSLPWGQDSLTGNTIYF TGTGCCAGCAGCCTCCCATGGGGGCAAGACAGTCTCACTGGAAACACCATATATTTT
few TRBJ2-7 TRBV5-6 NA CASSLGSGNRNEQYF TGTGCCAGCAGCTTGGGATCGGGGAATAGGAACGAGCAGTACTTC